The 21 T cell receptor beta chains in this list originate from one sample, sequenced in a study of early T cells in non-severe SARS-CoV-2 infection. One entry per CDR3 protein, called by TCRdb with MiXCR from the 5' RACE reads. The sample yields approximately 22,000 distinct CDR3 sequences, 5.7% seen once. Sequencing was performed on whole blood, taken at baseline. These receptors all come from an adult who was a healthcare worker with PCR-confirmed SARS-CoV-2 infection or an uninfected control (not recorded which).

This clonotype is labeled as medium-sized. The rearrangement joins TRBV7-6 to TRBJ2-5, with D maybe TRBD1 (6 bases). Germline values: CDR1 SGHVS, CDR2 FNYEAQ. The germline V and J ends were trimmed by 4 bases and 1 base, with 13 bases remaining between them. The CDR3 totals 15 residues. The CDR3 sequence is CASSSRDNAQETQYF. CDR3 DNA: TGTGCCAGCAGCTCCCGGGACAACGCCCAAGAGACCCAGTACTTC.

This clonotype was detected ten times or more. The V call is TRBV5-1, the J call TRBJ2-3, with D perhaps TRBD1 (6 bases). Germline V gives CDR1 SGHRS, CDR2 YFSETQ. The CDR3 runs to 15 residues. V gave up 2 bases and J gave up 3 bases, with 13 bases separating them. This CDR3 reads CASSLQGTVTDTQYF. CDR3 sequence (DNA): TGCGCCAGCAGCTTACAGGGTACGGTTACAGATACGCAGTATTTT.

The chain has TRBV14 and TRBJ1-6; D unresolved. The CDR3 spans 15 residues. The germline V gene encodes CDR1 SGHDN and CDR2 FVKESK. V was pared by 0 bases and J by 7 bases, with 10 bases between. The CDR3 bases are TGTGCCAGCAGCCAAGATAGGGTCGTAAATTCACCCCTCCACTTT. Protein sequence: CASSQDRVVNSPLHF.

This clonotype was detected ten times or more. J is TRBJ2-1 and V is TRBV3-1; D is possibly TRBD1 (5 bases). Germline lookup yields CDR1 LGHDT and CDR2 YNNKEL (reference sequence). The CDR3 loop spans 15 amino acids. V was shortened by 0 bases and J by 7 bases, with 13 bases between the two germline ends. CDR3 protein: CASSQDYAGWNEQFF. Here the CDR3 DNA reads TGTGCCAGCAGCCAAGATTACGCAGGGTGGAATGAGCAGTTCTTC.

This chain links TRBV6-6 with TRBJ1-4; D not certain. The CDR3 has 14 amino acids. The germline CDR1 and CDR2 sequences are MNHNY and SVGAGI (reference sequence). Trimming took 6 bases from V and 8 from J, leaving 16 bases between them. The CDR3 DNA sequence: TGTGCCAGCAGCCTCCCCAGTCGGCGAGAAAAACTGTTTTTT. It codes for CASSLPSRREKLFF.

This clonotype was seen repeatedly, ten times or more. The J gene is TRBJ1-3, the V gene TRBV4-3, with D possibly matching TRBD1 (6 bases). Trimming removed 1 base at V and 3 bases at J, with 13 bases between. This CDR3 is built from 16 residues. Germline lookup yields CDR1 LGHNA and CDR2 YSLEER. CDR3 protein: CASSQVGQTRGNTIYF. As DNA, the CDR3 is TGCGCCAGCAGCCAAGTGGGACAAACGCGTGGAAACACCATATATTTT.

The V gene is TRBV27, the J gene TRBJ2-3; maybe TRBD1 (6 bases). V was clipped by 5 bases and J by 2 bases, with 14 bases between them. Germline V gene sequence: CDR1 MNHEY, CDR2 SMNVEV (reference sequence). The CDR3 covers 15 residues. The CDR3 loop reads CASSPPGQLTDTQYF. The CDR3 DNA reads TGTGCCAGCAGTCCCCCGGGACAACTCACAGATACGCAGTATTTT.

There are many counts of this clonotype. This chain joins TRBV9 and TRBJ2-7, with D maybe TRBD1 (6 bases). Germline assignment: CDR1 SGDLS and CDR2 YYNGEE. CDR3 size: 15 residues. Trimming took 4 bases from V and 0 from J, leaving 14 bases between them. This CDR3 reads CASSLEGESSYEQYF. The CDR3 DNA reads TGTGCCAGCAGCCTAGAGGGGGAAAGCTCCTACGAGCAGTACTTC.

Many counts were recorded for this clonotype. The rearrangement links TRBV27 to TRBJ1-5; TRBD1 agrees at 7 bases. The CDR3 covers 15 residues. CDR1 and CDR2 from the germline V gene are MNHEY and SMNVEV (reference sequence). Trimming cost V 2 bases and J 1 base; bases outside gene matches: 2. This CDR3 is CASSLRQGSNQPQHF. The CDR3 DNA reads as TGTGCCAGCAGTTTAAGACAGGGCAGCAATCAGCCCCAGCATTTT.

The chain combines TRBV7-2 with TRBJ2-3, with 7 bases matching TRBD2. V lost 3 bases, J lost 3 bases, and 3 bases stayed unmatched. This CDR3 comprises 14 residues. In germline, CDR1 is SGHTA, CDR2 FQGNSA. The CDR3 DNA reads TGTGCCAGCAGCTTGGACGGGGGGACAGATACGCAGTATTTT. It yields the protein CASSLDGGTDTQYF.

This clonotype was recorded a few times. The gene calls are TRBV3-1 and TRBJ2-7; maybe TRBD2 (6 bases). V lost 1 base to trimming and J lost 9 bases, with 10 bases between them. The CDR3 is 12 amino acids. From germline, CDR1 is LGHDT and CDR2 YNNKEL (reference sequence). The CDR3 nucleotides are TGTGCCAGCAGCCAAGGGGGGGTAGCGCAGTACTTC. Translating it yields CASSQGGVAQYF.

This clonotype was picked up many times. The chain is built from TRBV10-1 and TRBJ2-3, with a weak D call TRBD1 (6 bases). This CDR3 spans 15 amino acids. Germline V CDR1 and CDR2: WNHNN, SYGVQD (reference sequence). V lost 3 bases and J lost 4, with 14 bases in between. This CDR3 reads CASSDPVQGPDTQYF. The CDR3 region has the DNA TGCGCCAGCAGTGACCCGGTACAGGGTCCAGATACGCAGTATTTT.

This clonotype was seen ten or more times. The chain employs TRBV30 and TRBJ1-1; 10 nucleotides align to TRBD1. In germline, CDR1 is GTSNPN, CDR2 SVGIG (reference sequence). There are 13 residues in the CDR3. Losses at the gene ends were 4 bases for V and 4 bases for J; bases not matched to a gene: 3. The CDR3 reads CAWNRDRGTEAFF. The CDR3 DNA is TGTGCCTGGAATAGGGACAGGGGCACTGAAGCTTTCTTT. Supplemented by reference TRBV30 and TRBJ1-1, the full variable domain reads SQTIHQWPATLVQPVGSPLSLECTVEGTSNPNLYWYRQAAGRGLQLLFYSVGIGQISSEVPQNLSASRPQDRQFILSSKKLLLSDSGFYLCAWNRDRGTEAFFGQGTRLTVV.

The chain carries TRBV30 and TRBJ1-4; unclear D gene. V was shortened by 4 bases and J by 5 bases, with 11 bases between the two germline ends. The CDR3 is made up of 13 amino acids. Per germline, CDR1 GTSNPN and CDR2 SVGIG (reference sequence). The CDR3: CAWTPDGNEKLFF. In DNA, the CDR3 is TGTGCCTGGACCCCCGACGGGAATGAAAAACTGTTTTTT.

This clonotype was found many times. CDR3 sequence reads: CASSLGREYNQPQHF. CDR3 coding DNA: TGTGCCAGCAGCTTGGGCAGGGAGTACAATCAGCCCCAGCATTTT. The chain has TRBV7-2 and TRBJ1-5; D is possibly TRBD1 (5 bases). This CDR3 contains 15 residues. Trimming pared 3 bases from V and 3 bases from J, leaving 12 bases between. Germline V gene data show CDR1 as SGHTA and CDR2 as FQGNSA.

This clonotype was picked up a small number of times. V and J are TRBV3-1 and TRBJ2-1; weak D call: TRBD2 (5 bases). V was pared by 6 bases and J by 6 bases, with 12 bases between. Germline loops: CDR1 LGHDT, CDR2 YNNKEL (reference sequence). This CDR3 is built from 13 residues. The CDR3 DNA follows: TGTGCCAGCAGGCCTAGCTCGGGCAATGAGCAGTTCTTC. This encodes CASRPSSGNEQFF.

This clonotype ranks as medium-sized. The chain is built from TRBV7-2 and TRBJ2-7, with 7 bases aligning to TRBD2. The V gene end was trimmed by 3 bases and the J gene end by 7 bases; junction bases not matched to a gene: 6. CDR3 length equals 13 residues. Germline values: CDR1 SGHTA, CDR2 FQGNSA. The CDR3 loop is CASSFQRGQEQYF. CDR3 coding DNA: TGTGCCAGCAGCTTTCAGCGGGGCCAGGAGCAGTACTTC.

This clonotype was recorded at least ten times. The V call is TRBV5-6, the J call TRBJ2-3; D call uncertain. This CDR3 has 13 amino acids. The V gene lost 2 bases and the J gene lost 4 bases, with 8 bases spanning the gap. The germline CDR1 and CDR2 sequences are SGHDT and YYEEEE. In nucleotides, the CDR3 is TGTGCCAGCAGCTTAACCAACTCAGATACGCAGTATTTT. It yields the protein CASSLTNSDTQYF. The variable domain in full, completed from reference TRBV5-6 and TRBJ2-3, reads DAGVTQSPTHLIKTRGQQVTLRCSPKSGHDTVSWYQQALGQGPQFIFQYYEEEERQRGNFPDRFSGHQFPNYSSELNVNALLLGDSALYLCASSLTNSDTQYFGPGTRLTVL.

This clonotype has a count of ten or more. This rearrangement joins TRBV29-1 to TRBJ2-2; D perhaps matches TRBD2 (6 bases). Germline V gene lookup returns CDR1 SQVTM and CDR2 ANQGSEA. With 6 bases removed from V and 1 base from J, the gap between germline ends came to 9 bases. This CDR3 comprises 13 residues. Written as DNA, the CDR3 is TGCAGCGTGCCCGGGGGGAACACCGGGGAGCTGTTTTTT. Its translation: CSVPGGNTGELFF.

This rearrangement joins TRBV20-1 to TRBJ2-5, with 9 bases lining up with TRBD1. Looked up from germline, CDR1 is DFQATT and CDR2 is SNEGSKA (reference sequence). The CDR3 sequence is 19 residues long. The V and J ends lost 5 bases and 0 bases, in that order; junction bases with no gene match: 19. This CDR3 reads CSAPRQGVLAQPYQETQYF. The CDR3 DNA follows: TGCAGTGCTCCCCGACAGGGGGTCTTGGCACAACCGTACCAAGAGACCCAGTACTTC.

This clonotype was seen repeatedly, ten times or more. V and J are TRBV25-1 and TRBJ2-7; D unresolved. This CDR3 is 12 amino acids long. Germline V gene data show CDR1 as MGHDK and CDR2 as SYGVNS. Between the trimmed V and J ends, which lost 6 bases and 2 bases, there was a span of 8 bases. The CDR3 here is CASSRTAYEQYF. Written as DNA, the CDR3 is TGTGCCAGCAGCCGTACGGCCTACGAGCAGTACTTC.